The sequence of this TCR beta chain was determined in a study of blood T cell repertoires in COVID-19. The CDR3 sequence is 16 residues long. Germline CDR1 and CDR2: WNHNN and SYGVQD (reference sequence). The junction had 13 bases not matched to a gene; V was cut back by 5 bases and J by 7 bases. The table lists this clone with a count of one. Libraries were prepared by immunoSEQ multiplex PCR; TCRdb keeps only in-frame clonotypes and omits some of them. Of about 360,000 clones listed, 70% to 90% are singletons. This TCR derives from a human donor in a cohort sampled during active COVID-19. The sample was peripheral blood. This chain connects TRBV10-1 to TRBJ1-1; 10 bases line up with TRBD1. The CDR3 sequence: CASSNTGTGDSYEAFF. The CDR3 bases are TGCGCCAGCAGTAATACCGGGACAGGGGATAGTTATGAAGCTTTCTTT.